The 18 T cell receptor beta chains in this list originate from one sample, sequenced in a study of blood T cells in healthy people across ages. It was with a sample-barcoded 5' primer and a J-beta primer mix that a second PCR of roughly 7 to 12 cycles was run. TCRdb re-called the 5' RACE reads with MiXCR, one entry per CDR3 protein. The sample shows around 500,000 distinct CDR3 sequences, around 48% of them seen only once. Specimen: blood. The receptors here all came from a man older than 75 in good health.

Remarks on this clonotype: A much bigger clone sits one base away, suggesting this may be a read error. J is TRBJ2-6 and V is TRBV6-6; D gene uncertain. This CDR3 spans 14 amino acids. The V gene's germline CDR1 is MNHNY and CDR2 SVGAGI (reference sequence). CDR3 residues: CACSAPPGANVLTF. The CDR3 nucleotides are TGTGCCTGCAGTGCCCCTCCGGGGGCCAACGTCCTGACTTTC.

V and J are TRBV12-5 and TRBJ1-5; D remains ambiguous. The ends were cut back, 2 bases at V and 0 bases at J, with 14 bases in the middle. From germline, CDR1 is LGHNT and CDR2 FRNRAP. The CDR3 extends over 17 amino acids. In DNA, the CDR3 is TGTGCTAGTGGTTTGTCAGGACCCGGATATAGCAATCAGCCCCAGCATTTT. Its translation is CASGLSGPGYSNQPQHF.

As regards this clonotype: A single base separates this from a much larger clone, so it may be a read error. The chain employs TRBV6-5 and TRBJ2-5; possible D gene TRBD1, 6 bases. The germline V gene encodes CDR1 MNHEY and CDR2 SVGAGI. Deletions cut 8 bases from V and 5 bases from J, with 24 bases between. The CDR3 length is 16 residues. CDR3 in amino acids: CASGREPGTRSETQYF. CDR3 nucleotide sequence: TGTGCCAGCGGTAGGGAGCCCGGGACACGGTCGGAGACCCAGTACTTC.

The chain uses TRBV6-2 or TRBV6-3 and TRBJ2-1; 11 positions agree with TRBD2. V gave up 1 base and J gave up 4 bases; unmatched junction bases: 15. This CDR3 comprises 20 residues. Per germline, CDR1 MNHEY and CDR2 SVGEGT. The CDR3 spells CASSYLRGSGRASGYNEQFF. The CDR3 DNA reads as TGTGCCAGCAGTTACTTGCGTGGTAGCGGGAGGGCCTCGGGTTACAATGAGCAGTTCTTC.

With respect to this clonotype: The junction departs from germline at one end; a sequencing error may be responsible. The chain recombines TRBV7-9 with TRBJ2-1; D not certain. The germline V gene encodes CDR1 SEHNR and CDR2 FQNEAQ (reference sequence). The CDR3 is made up of 13 amino acids. In nucleotides, the CDR3 is TGTGTCAGCAGCCTCGGGTCCTACAATGAGCAGTTCTTC. It translates to CVSSLGSYNEQFF.

The rearrangement uses TRBV20-1 and TRBJ2-1; 15 bases match TRBD2. Germline V CDR1 and CDR2: DFQATT, SNEGSKA (reference sequence). This CDR3 is built from 17 residues. The trim removed 6 bases at V and 3 bases at J, leaving 9 bases unmatched. The CDR3 loop reads CSAPGLAGGTVYNEQFF. The CDR3 region has the DNA TGCAGTGCACCGGGACTAGCGGGGGGCACTGTCTACAATGAGCAGTTCTTC.

The J gene is TRBJ2-1, the V gene TRBV7-3; 7 bases line up with TRBD1. The germline gives CDR1 SGHTA, CDR2 FQGTGA. After removal of 4 bases from V and 3 bases from J, the junction contained 6 bases not matched to a gene. The CDR3 loop spans 15 amino acids. Written as DNA, the CDR3 is TGTGCCAGCAGCTCTTACAGGGGTAGCTACAATGAGCAGTTCTTC. It translates to CASSSYRGSYNEQFF.

V and J are TRBV20-1 and TRBJ1-2; D unclear. Deletions cut 0 bases from V and 2 bases from J, with 13 bases between. This CDR3 has 15 residues. Germline V gene lookup returns CDR1 DFQATT and CDR2 SNEGSKA (reference sequence). The CDR3 spells CSARDGEGGNYGYTF. In DNA form, the CDR3 reads TGCAGTGCTAGAGATGGGGAGGGTGGGAACTATGGCTACACCTTC.

The chain links TRBV21-1 to TRBJ2-1; TRBD1, the D gene given by the table, was not confirmed from the DNA. TRBV21-1 represents a pseudogene. The CDR3 sequence is 13 residues long. CDR3 amino acids: CASSKVGANEQFF. The CDR3, as DNA: TGTGCCAGCAGCAAAGTAGGGGCGAATGAGCAGTTCTTC.

The gene calls are TRBV12-1 and TRBJ2-1; TRBD1, the table's D call, was not compared with the DNA. TRBV12-1 is a recognized pseudogene. This CDR3 has 12 residues. The CDR3: CASSPGRAAWFF. The DNA of the CDR3 is TGTGCCAGCAGCCCTGGACGGGCGGCGTGGTTCTTC.

This clonotype was counted once. The chain carries TRBV6-1 and TRBJ2-6, with 10 bases identical to TRBD1. V dropped 8 bases and J dropped 2; count of bases not matched to a gene: 9. CDR3 length equals 17 residues. The germline V gene has CDR1 MNHNS and CDR2 SASEGT. The CDR3 DNA reads as TGTGCCAGCGGGGGACAGGGGTACGGAACTGGGGCCAACGTCCTGACTTTC. Translated: CASGGQGYGTGANVLTF.

In its sample, this clonotype was seen a few times. The chain carries TRBV9 and TRBJ1-2; 11 bases align to TRBD1. This CDR3 region has 16 residues. Germline CDR1 and CDR2: SGDLS and YYNGEE. V was pared by 4 bases and J by 6 bases, with 11 bases of the junction left unmatched. CDR3 nucleotide sequence: TGTGCCAGCAGCCCCAGAGGGGACAGGGGGTACGATGGCTACACCTTC. It encodes CASSPRGDRGYDGYTF.

The sample holds a few counts of this clonotype. The chain links TRBV25-1 to TRBJ2-5; D not resolved. The V gene's germline CDR1 is MGHDK and CDR2 SYGVNS. The CDR3 loop spans 13 amino acids. V lost 0 bases and J lost 3, with 5 bases in between. The CDR3 nucleotides read TGTGCCAGCAGTGAATATGGGAAAGAGACCCAGTACTTC. Protein: CASSEYGKETQYF.

About this clonotype: Germline is not matched at one junction end, which may reflect a read error. This chain connects TRBV4-2 to TRBJ2-7; D possibly corresponds to TRBD1 (6 bases). CDR3 length: 16 amino acids. Germline V gene sequence: CDR1 LGHNA, CDR2 YNFKEQ. This CDR3 reads CACSQGGAQPLDWQYF. In DNA, the CDR3 is TGTGCCTGCAGCCAAGGGGGTGCGCAGCCGTTGGACTGGCAGTACTTC.

This clonotype has only a few counts. V and J are TRBV6-2 or TRBV6-3 and TRBJ2-7, with 8 bases aligning to TRBD1. The CDR3 extends over 12 amino acids. V gave up 6 bases and J gave up 2 bases; unmatched junction bases: 0. CDR1 is MNHEY, CDR2 SVGEGT, per germline. The CDR3 here is CASSRGPYEQYF. CDR3 nucleotides: TGTGCCAGCAGCAGGGGGCCCTACGAGCAGTACTTC.

This clonotype was seen a handful of times. The chain has TRBV6-6 and TRBJ2-7; possible D gene TRBD1, 5 bases. The V end lost 5 bases, the J end lost 0 bases, and 14 bases lay between the germline ends. Germline V CDR1 and CDR2: MNHNY, SVGAGI (reference sequence). The CDR3 runs to 15 residues. Here the CDR3 DNA reads TGTGCCAGCAGTCGCCCAGGGTTCCCCTCCTACGAGCAGTACTTC. This translates into CASSRPGFPSYEQYF.

This clonotype was picked up one time. The chain uses TRBV4-1 and TRBJ2-3; TRBD2 matches 10 bases. J was trimmed by 3 bases and V by 4 bases; bases with no gene match: 7. This CDR3 has 16 residues. Germline lookup yields CDR1 MGHRA and CDR2 YSYEKL. CDR3 loop: CASSLSSGGATDTQYF. The CDR3 coding sequence is TGCGCCAGCAGCCTTTCTAGCGGGGGCGCGACAGATACGCAGTATTTT.

The chain joins TRBV5-6 to TRBJ2-4; TRBD2 aligns across 11 bases. The better agreement between TRBJ2-5 and the DNA end casts doubt on the J call. The CDR3 length is 18 residues. Germline V gene lookup returns CDR1 SGHDT and CDR2 YYEEEE. The CDR3 here is CASSALLAGDKQQETQYF. Written as DNA, the CDR3 is TGTGCCAGCAGCGCACTACTAGCGGGAGATAAACAGCAAGAGACCCAGTACTTC.